The 21 T cell receptor beta chains reported below all come from one sample, sequenced in a study of T cell repertoires in cytomegalovirus infection. Their specific antigens are unknown. MiXCR, run by TCRdb on the reads, gives a single entry per CDR3 protein. The data contain roughly 860,000 distinct CDR3 sequences, 30% to 35% of them singletons. The material was cultured CD8+ T cells from PBMCs, obtained from culture after CMV antigen stimulation. These receptors were taken from a human donor in good health (CMV status not recorded). Some clones in this sample may be carry-over from other donors' samples.

This clonotype was recorded only once. The chain carries TRBV3-1 and TRBJ2-3; unclear D gene. This CDR3 spans 12 amino acids. V was cut by 7 bases and J by 3 bases, with 8 bases left in between. Per the germline V gene, CDR1 is LGHDT and CDR2 is YNNKEL (reference sequence). Written as DNA, the CDR3 is TGTGCCAGCATTGGCGAAACAGATACGCAGTATTTT. It is translated as CASIGETDTQYF.

This clonotype was observed at least ten times. The CDR3 spells CASSYSGQGNYNEQFF. The CDR3 DNA reads TGTGCCAGCAGTTACTCCGGACAGGGTAACTACAATGAGCAGTTCTTC. The gene calls are TRBV6-5 and TRBJ2-1; 8 nucleotides line up with TRBD1. The CDR3 is made up of 16 amino acids. The V and J ends lost 0 bases and 3 bases, in that order; junction bases with no gene match: 4. The germline CDR1 and CDR2 sequences are MNHEY and SVGAGI.

The J gene is TRBJ2-1, the V gene TRBV5-1, with 8 bases aligning to TRBD2. Germline CDR1 is SGHRS and CDR2 is YFSETQ. The J segment lost 3 bases and the V segment lost 0 bases, leaving 5 bases of the junction unmatched. The CDR3 sequence is 16 residues long. Here the CDR3 reads CASSLGSGGLYNEQFF. CDR3 sequence (DNA): TGCGCCAGCAGCTTGGGGTCGGGGGGGCTCTACAATGAGCAGTTCTTC.

This clonotype was recorded at least ten times. This chain connects TRBV5-1 to TRBJ2-1; a possible D gene is TRBD2 (6 bases). Germline V CDR1 and CDR2: SGHRS, YFSETQ. V was clipped by 0 bases and J by 7 bases, with 11 bases between them. The CDR3 has 14 amino acids. CDR3 region: CASSLAVGLNEQFF. The DNA for the CDR3 is TGCGCCAGCAGCTTGGCCGTCGGACTAAATGAGCAGTTCTTC.

This sequence joins TRBV12-5 and TRBJ1-1; 7 nucleotides match TRBD1. The junction had 10 bases not matched to a gene; V was cut back by 4 bases and J by 5 bases. CDR3 size: 15 residues. CDR1 and CDR2 (germline): LGHNT, FRNRAP. The chain's CDR3 is CASGSLGLRGTEAFF. CDR3 sequence (DNA): TGTGCTAGTGGTTCTCTGGGCCTCAGGGGGACTGAAGCTTTCTTT.

V usage is TRBV12-3 or TRBV12-4 and J usage is TRBJ1-1; the match to TRBD1 covers 12 bases. V gave up 2 bases and J gave up 8 bases; unmatched junction bases: 15. The CDR3 runs to 18 residues. The CDR3 here is CASSLPGRKGQGAREAFF. CDR3 DNA sequence: TGTGCCAGCAGTTTACCAGGGAGAAAGGGACAGGGGGCGCGAGAAGCTTTCTTT.

This clonotype was seen more than once but under ten times. The rearrangement joins TRBV7-9 to TRBJ2-5; no clear D. There are 15 residues in the CDR3. The V end lost 5 bases, the J end lost 4 bases, and 17 bases lay between the germline ends. CDR1 is SEHNR, CDR2 FQNEAQ, per germline (reference sequence). The CDR3 loop reads CASSPTERERETQYF. CDR3 in DNA: TGTGCCAGCAGCCCCACTGAGCGAGAGAGAGAGACCCAGTACTTC. Full variable domain (missing parts from reference TRBV7-9 and TRBJ2-5): DTGVSQNPRHKITKRGQNVTFRCDPISEHNRLYWYRQTLGQGPEFLTYFQNEAQLEKSRLLSDRFSAERPKGSFSTLEIQRTEQGDSAMYLCASSPTERERETQYFGPGTRLLVL.

CDR3 amino acids: CASNSPKRGANTQYF. The CDR3 DNA is TGTGCCAGCAACAGCCCAAAGCGGGGAGCGAATACGCAGTATTTT. This rearrangement joins TRBV7-6 to TRBJ2-3; the match to TRBD2 covers 7 bases. Germline loops: CDR1 SGHVS, CDR2 FNYEAQ. The V segment lost 7 bases and the J segment 7 bases; nucleotides outside the gene matches: 14. The CDR3 covers 15 residues.

The gene calls are TRBV5-6 and TRBJ2-7; no clear D. Germline V gene sequence: CDR1 SGHDT, CDR2 YYEEEE. The CDR3 has 13 amino acids. The germline V and J ends were trimmed by 0 bases and 7 bases, with 11 bases remaining between them. The CDR3 loop reads CASSLGNGREQYF. CDR3 nucleotides: TGTGCCAGCAGCTTGGGAAACGGAAGGGAGCAGTACTTC.

J is TRBJ1-2 and V is TRBV5-4; D ambiguous. Germline assignment: CDR1 SGHNT and CDR2 YYREEE (reference sequence). The CDR3 is made up of 15 amino acids. With 8 bases removed from V and 4 bases from J, the gap between germline ends came to 21 bases. The CDR3 DNA reads as TGTGCCAGTCCGGGTCTCGTGGGCCTTCCCTATGGCTACACCTTC. It specifies CASPGLVGLPYGYTF.

The chain carries TRBV27 and TRBJ2-2, with 9 bases that match TRBD2. The junction had 2 bases not matched to a gene; V was cut back by 8 bases and J by 4 bases. Germline loops: CDR1 MNHEY, CDR2 SMNVEV (reference sequence). The CDR3 covers 13 residues. This CDR3 is CASQRGATGELFF. Written as DNA, the CDR3 is TGTGCCAGCCAGCGGGGGGCCACCGGGGAGCTGTTTTTT.

V gene TRBV7-6 combines with J gene TRBJ2-5, with 8 bases that match TRBD2. Germline assignment: CDR1 SGHVS and CDR2 FNYEAQ. This CDR3 comprises 16 residues. V trimming: 6 bases; J trimming: 2 bases; junction bases outside the gene matches: 11. CDR3 protein: CASRYGGAGLQETQYF. The CDR3 DNA reads TGTGCCAGCAGATACGGGGGGGCCGGACTTCAAGAGACCCAGTACTTC.

This clonotype showed up just a few times. The genes are TRBV10-3 and TRBJ1-5, with D unresolved. The germline V and J ends were trimmed by 10 bases and 0 bases, with 10 bases remaining between them. The CDR3 contains 13 residues. Germline assignment: CDR1 ENHRY and CDR2 SYGVKD. The CDR3 nucleotides read TGTGCCAACGGCTGGGATAGCAATCAGCCCCAGCATTTT. Translating it yields CANGWDSNQPQHF.

This clonotype was picked up a small number of times. The chain has TRBV12-3 or TRBV12-4 and TRBJ2-3; D is perhaps TRBD1 (6 bases). The length of the CDR3 is 14 residues. The V end was cut by 5 bases, the J end by 2 bases, with 11 bases between. The CDR3 bases are TGTGCCAGCAGTAGGGGGTCCTACACAGATACGCAGTATTTT. This translates into CASSRGSYTDTQYF.

The rearrangement joins TRBV6-1 to TRBJ2-7, with D possibly being TRBD2 (6 bases). V was cut by 0 bases and J by 0 bases, with 9 bases left in between. Per germline, CDR1 MNHNS and CDR2 SASEGT. This CDR3 has 15 residues. The CDR3 DNA is TGTGCCAGCAGTGAAGCGCTCGGGAGCTCCTACGAGCAGTACTTC. It codes for CASSEALGSSYEQYF.

The J gene is TRBJ2-7, the V gene TRBV7-9; no reliable D call. This CDR3 region has 12 residues. The germline V gene encodes CDR1 SEHNR and CDR2 FQNEAQ (reference sequence). V gave up 2 bases and J gave up 2 bases, with 4 bases separating them. This CDR3 reads CASSLKPYEQYF. CDR3 DNA: TGTGCCAGCAGCTTAAAGCCCTACGAGCAGTACTTC.

This clonotype was detected a few times. This chain links TRBV7-9 with TRBJ2-1, with TRBD1 matching over 9 bases. This CDR3 is built from 15 residues. J was trimmed by 4 bases and V by 6 bases; bases with no gene match: 7. Per germline, CDR1 SEHNR and CDR2 FQNEAQ (reference sequence). The CDR3 is CASRGQGLKYNEQFF. CDR3 bases: TGTGCCAGCAGGGGACAGGGACTAAAGTACAATGAGCAGTTCTTC.

The rearrangement uses TRBV7-8 and TRBJ2-5, with D uncertain. Trimming stripped 5 bases from V and 7 bases from J, with 20 bases between. The CDR3 consists of 15 residues. CDR1 SGHVS and CDR2 FQNEAQ come from the germline V gene. The CDR3 spells CASSPGDAGVGTQYF. Written as DNA, the CDR3 is TGTGCCAGCAGCCCCGGCGATGCCGGAGTGGGGACCCAGTACTTC.

This clonotype was detected a few times. This chain uses TRBV12-5 with TRBJ1-1; D might be TRBD1 (5 bases). Germline CDR1 is LGHNT and CDR2 is FRNRAP. This CDR3 has 14 amino acids. V was clipped by 6 bases and J by 3 bases, with 14 bases between them. CDR3 in amino acids: CASGMGGPDTEAFF. DNA of the CDR3: TGTGCTAGTGGGATGGGGGGACCCGACACTGAAGCTTTCTTT.

This clonotype has only a few counts. The chain has TRBV6-5 and TRBJ1-5; 9 nucleotides line up with TRBD1. With 6 bases clipped from V and 7 bases from J, the junction kept 10 bases outside the gene matches. This CDR3 is built from 15 residues. Germline CDR1 and CDR2: MNHEY and SVGAGI. DNA for the CDR3: TGTGCCAGCAGCCCGGGACAGGGAAGAAACCAGCCCCAGCATTTT. It translates to CASSPGQGRNQPQHF.

This chain links TRBV7-9 with TRBJ1-5; D gene unclear. V dropped 2 bases and J dropped 0 bases, with 5 bases sitting between them. CDR1 is SEHNR and CDR2 is FQNEAQ in the germline V gene (reference sequence). CDR3 length: 14 residues. The CDR3 protein is CASSLSYSNQPQHF. The CDR3 nucleotides read TGTGCCAGCAGCTTATCTTATAGCAATCAGCCCCAGCATTTT.